The TCR beta chain under discussion was sequenced for a study of CD8 T cells in ankylosing spondylitis. TCRdb redid the calling of the 5' RACE reads with MiXCR, one entry per CDR3 protein. Altogether 200,000 to 250,000 distinct CDR3 sequences are present, approximately 11% being singletons, with the ten largest covering under 8%. This CDR3 is 16 amino acids long. CDR1 is SGHRS and CDR2 is YFSETQ in the germline V gene. V gave up 2 bases and J gave up 0 bases, with 11 bases separating them. This clonotype was counted at least ten times. Sequenced material: blood, either unsorted or a sorted T cell fraction (not recorded which). The clonotype originates from a male donor with ankylosing spondylitis or in good health (not recorded which). The rearrangement uses TRBV5-1 and TRBJ2-2; D perhaps matches TRBD2 (5 bases). The CDR3 loop reads CASSFSGIANTGELFF. The DNA for the CDR3 is TGCGCCAGCAGCTTTTCGGGGATCGCGAACACCGGGGAGCTGTTTTTT.